This T cell receptor (beta chain) comes out of a study of cytomegalovirus exposure and HLA in healthy donors. The PCR was carried out with 60 Vbeta primers and 13 Jbeta primers. The repertoire was sequenced with immunoSEQ multiplex PCR; TCRdb's copy has only in-frame clones and lacks some. Counted here are around 90,000 clones, roughly 86% occurring once; the ten biggest clones make up about 8.6%. The junction had 7 bases not matched to a gene; V was cut back by 0 bases and J by 2 bases. The CDR3 totals 17 residues. Germline V gene lookup returns CDR1 SGDLS and CDR2 YYNGEE. The sample was PBMCs. The sequence derives from a man under 40 in good health and CMV-seropositive. The rearrangement joins TRBV9 to TRBJ2-3; the match to TRBD2 covers 9 bases. DNA for the CDR3: TGTGCCAGCAGCGTAGGGAACGCGGGAGGGGTCACAGATACGCAGTATTTT. Protein product: CASSVGNAGGVTDTQYF.